This TCR beta chain was found in a study of T-cell reconstitution after alpha-beta-depleted transplantation in children. This CDR3 has 15 amino acids. Trimming left V 0 bases short and J 5 bases short, with 11 bases between. Looked up from germline, CDR1 is SGDLS and CDR2 is YYNGEE. A library of TCRbeta sequences, prepared with unique molecular identifiers, was generated. TCRdb itself ran the PCR reads through MiXCR, one entry per CDR3 protein. The sample includes hundreds of thousands of distinct CDR3 sequences, 32% of them seen just once. This TCR was sampled from a human donor who donated a stem cell graft to a child with aplastic anemia. This chain joins TRBV9 and TRBJ2-2; possible D gene TRBD1, 6 bases. The sequencing used PBMCs from the stem cell graft donor, collected from the stem cell graft. The CDR3 bases are TGTGCCAGCAGCGTAGCCCCGACAGGAACCGGGGAGCTGTTTTTT. Translated: CASSVAPTGTGELFF. Supplemented by reference TRBV9 and TRBJ2-2, the full variable domain reads DSGVTQTPKHLITATGQRVTLRCSPRSGDLSVYWYQQSLDQGLQFLIQYYNGEERAKGNILERFSAQQFPDLHSELNLSSLELGDSALYFCASSVAPTGTGELFFGEGSRLTVL.